Following are 4 T cell receptor beta chains from one sample sequenced in a study of T cells after yellow fever vaccination. TCRdb re-called the 5' RACE reads with MiXCR, one entry per CDR3 protein. The table lists approximately 160,000 distinct CDR3 sequences, 7% to 10% of them singletons. The input for sequencing was CD8+ T cells sorted from PBMCs, taken 45 days after the yellow fever booster vaccination. The receptors stem from a man aged 18 to 30 who received the YFV17D yellow fever vaccine.

A few counts support this clonotype. CDR3 in DNA: TGCAGCGTTGAAGAGCCCCCCAGGGTTTCGCAGTTCTTC. It codes for CSVEEPPRVSQFF. The chain is built from TRBV29-1 and TRBJ2-1; perhaps TRBD1 as D (5 bases). The CDR3 loop spans 13 amino acids. Trimming removed 0 bases from V and 12 bases from J, with 15 bases in between. CDR1 SQVTM and CDR2 ANQGSEA come from the germline V gene.

The rearrangement uses TRBV7-3 and TRBJ1-1; TRBD1 is a possible D gene (5 bases). The CDR3 consists of 14 residues. V was clipped by 5 bases and J by 4 bases, with 14 bases between them. Germline assignment: CDR1 SGHTA and CDR2 FQGTGA. CDR3 coding DNA: TGTGCCAGCAGCCCCGCTGGTGGGGGCACTGAAGCTTTCTTT. Protein product: CASSPAGGGTEAFF. The full variable domain, completed using reference TRBV7-3 and TRBJ1-1, is GAGVSQTPSNKVTEKGKYVELRCDPISGHTALYWYRQSLGQGPEFLIYFQGTGAADDSGLPNDRFFAVRPEGSVSTLKIQRTERGDSAVYLCASSPAGGGTEAFFGQGTRLTVV.

The V call is TRBV6-5, the J call TRBJ2-7; tentative D call: TRBD1 (6 bases). CDR3 size: 13 residues. V was shortened by 2 bases and J by 2 bases, with 7 bases between the two germline ends. Germline CDR1 MNHEY, CDR2 SVGAGI. The CDR3 DNA sequence: TGTGCCAGCAGTTACGGGGACACCTACGAGCAGTACTTC. Its translation is CASSYGDTYEQYF.

J is TRBJ2-7 and V is TRBV5-6; weak D call: TRBD2 (5 bases). V shed 4 bases and J shed 2 bases, with 13 bases lying between them. CDR3 size: 14 residues. Per germline, CDR1 SGHDT and CDR2 YYEEEE. The CDR3 loop is CASSEPGKPYEQYF. The CDR3 DNA follows: TGTGCCAGCAGCGAGCCCGGGAAACCCTACGAGCAGTACTTC.